These T cell receptor beta chains were read from a single sample in a study of blood T cell repertoires in COVID-19. Profiled with immunoSEQ multiplex PCR; TCRdb holds only in-frame clones, not every one. The sample contains hundreds of thousands of clones, about nine tenths of which appear only once. Sequencing input: peripheral blood. The receptors shown here come from a man in his fifties with acute or convalescent COVID-19. The CDR3 runs from the conserved cysteine through the conserved F or W. Each record gives: clone size, CDR3 length, J gene, D gene, V gene, CDR3 DNA, CDR3 protein. D genes are given only for firm matches. Clone sizes are given selectively: once, few, many, or a class where the clone is expanded.

clone size: -
CDR3 length: 16
J gene: TRBJ1-1
D gene: -
V gene: TRBV18
CDR3 DNA: TGTGCCAGCTCACCATTCGACAGTTGGGTTCACACTGAAGCTTTCTTT
CDR3 protein: CASSPFDSWVHTEAFF

clone size: once
CDR3 length: 15
J gene: TRBJ1-2
D gene: -
V gene: TRBV4-1
CDR3 DNA: TGCGCCAGCAGCCAATCCCTCAGGGAATACTATGGCTACACCTTC
CDR3 protein: CASSQSLREYYGYTF

clone size: -
CDR3 length: 14
J gene: TRBJ1-1
D gene: -
V gene: TRBV10-1
CDR3 DNA: TGCGCCAGCAGTGAGACAGGGATGAACACTGAAGCTTTCTTT
CDR3 protein: CASSETGMNTEAFF

clone size: -
CDR3 length: 13
J gene: TRBJ2-2
D gene: -
V gene: TRBV2
CDR3 DNA: TGTGCCAGCAGTACAAGGGGAACCGGGGAGCTGTTTTTT
CDR3 protein: CASSTRGTGELFF

clone size: -
CDR3 length: 14
J gene: TRBJ1-4
D gene: TRBD1
V gene: TRBV4-1
CDR3 DNA: TGCGCCAGCAGGACAGGGTTCGCCAATGAAAAACTGTTTTTT
CDR3 protein: CASRTGFANEKLFF

clone size: -
CDR3 length: 13
J gene: TRBJ1-2
D gene: TRBD1
V gene: TRBV5-4
CDR3 DNA: TGTGCCAGCAGCCTTGCGGGGGACAGGGACTACACCTTC
CDR3 protein: CASSLAGDRDYTF

clone size: -
CDR3 length: 14
J gene: TRBJ1-1
D gene: -
V gene: TRBV19
CDR3 DNA: TGTGCCAGTTTCCCTGGCTTGGGAGGCACTGAAGCTTTCTTT
CDR3 protein: CASFPGLGGTEAFF

clone size: -
CDR3 length: 13
J gene: TRBJ1-1
D gene: -
V gene: TRBV11-2
CDR3 DNA: TGTGCCAGCAGCTCGCTACTGACAGGTGAAGCTTTCTTT
CDR3 protein: CASSSLLTGEAFF

clone size: -
CDR3 length: 15
J gene: TRBJ1-3
D gene: -
V gene: TRBV7-9
CDR3 DNA: TGTGCCAGCAGCTTAACACCCAGCTCTGGAAACACCATATATTTT
CDR3 protein: CASSLTPSSGNTIYF

clone size: -
CDR3 length: 12
J gene: TRBJ1-2
D gene: -
V gene: TRBV6-5
CDR3 DNA: TGTGCCAGCAGCGCAGGGTATTATGGCTACACCTTC
CDR3 protein: CASSAGYYGYTF

clone size: -
CDR3 length: 14
J gene: TRBJ1-6
D gene: -
V gene: TRBV5-6
CDR3 DNA: TGTGCCAGCAGCTTGAACAGAAATAATTCACCCCTCCACTTT
CDR3 protein: CASSLNRNNSPLHF

clone size: once
CDR3 length: 15
J gene: TRBJ1-1
D gene: -
V gene: TRBV6-5
CDR3 DNA: TGTGCCAGCAGCCGCGATGGGGGCGGCGGCTCTGAAGCTTTCTTT
CDR3 protein: CASSRDGGGGSEAFF

clone size: -
CDR3 length: 16
J gene: TRBJ1-2
D gene: TRBD1
V gene: TRBV7-8
CDR3 DNA: TGTGCCAGCAGCCTGCGGACAGGGGGCTGGAGGTATGGCTACACCTTC
CDR3 protein: CASSLRTGGWRYGYTF

clone size: -
CDR3 length: 14
J gene: TRBJ1-2
D gene: -
V gene: TRBV5-1
CDR3 DNA: TGCGCCAGCAGCCTGAGAAGGGGGGGCACTGGCTACACCTTC
CDR3 protein: CASSLRRGGTGYTF

clone size: -
CDR3 length: 15
J gene: TRBJ2-7
D gene: TRBD1
V gene: TRBV19
CDR3 DNA: TGTGCCAGTAGTACCGGGACAGCCGACTCCTACGAGCAGTACTTC
CDR3 protein: CASSTGTADSYEQYF

clone size: -
CDR3 length: 14
J gene: TRBJ1-2
D gene: TRBD1
V gene: TRBV20-1
CDR3 DNA: TGCAGTGCTAGTGGGGGACAGTCCCCGTATGGCTACACCTTC
CDR3 protein: CSASGGQSPYGYTF

clone size: -
CDR3 length: 14
J gene: TRBJ1-1
D gene: -
V gene: TRBV7-3
CDR3 DNA: TGTGCCAGCAGTCTGGGGACATCGAACACTGAAGCTTTCTTT
CDR3 protein: CASSLGTSNTEAFF

clone size: few
CDR3 length: 16
J gene: TRBJ2-1
D gene: TRBD2
V gene: TRBV15
CDR3 DNA: TGTGCCACCAGCAGACCCGGGAGGTTTGGGAACAATGAGCAGTTCTTC
CDR3 protein: CATSRPGRFGNNEQFF

clone size: -
CDR3 length: 14
J gene: TRBJ2-7
D gene: TRBD2
V gene: TRBV6-5
CDR3 DNA: TGTGCCAGCAGTTACCGCCCGACTAGCTTCGAGCAGTACTTC
CDR3 protein: CASSYRPTSFEQYF

clone size: -
CDR3 length: 15
J gene: TRBJ2-3
D gene: -
V gene: TRBV5-1
CDR3 DNA: TGCGCCAGCAGCCAAGCCGGGACACCATCCGATACGCAGTATTTT
CDR3 protein: CASSQAGTPSDTQYF

clone size: -
CDR3 length: 15
J gene: TRBJ1-6
D gene: TRBD1
V gene: TRBV6-5
CDR3 DNA: TGTGCCAGCAGTTTAGGCCGGGACAGTAATTCACCCCTCCACTTT
CDR3 protein: CASSLGRDSNSPLHF

clone size: -
CDR3 length: 16
J gene: TRBJ1-2
D gene: TRBD1
V gene: TRBV29-1
CDR3 DNA: TGCAGCGTTGAACTCGCCTCGGACAGGCCCAGCTATGGCTACACCTTC
CDR3 protein: CSVELASDRPSYGYTF

clone size: -
CDR3 length: 12
J gene: TRBJ1-2
D gene: -
V gene: TRBV29-1
CDR3 DNA: TGCAGCGTTGATAGCGGGGGCTGGGGCTACACCTTC
CDR3 protein: CSVDSGGWGYTF

clone size: -
CDR3 length: 15
J gene: TRBJ1-1
D gene: -
V gene: TRBV5-6
CDR3 DNA: TGTGCCAGCAGCTTGTGGCGGGGGATAAACACTGAAGCTTTCTTT
CDR3 protein: CASSLWRGINTEAFF

clone size: -
CDR3 length: 16
J gene: TRBJ1-1
D gene: TRBD1
V gene: TRBV4-2
CDR3 DNA: TGTGCCAGCAGCCAAGGACAGGGCCCAGGCGGCACTGAAGCTTTCTTT
CDR3 protein: CASSQGQGPGGTEAFF

clone size: -
CDR3 length: 14
J gene: TRBJ1-2
D gene: -
V gene: TRBV5-4
CDR3 DNA: TGTGCCAGCAGCTGGCCTCCCCCAAACTATGGCTACACCTTC
CDR3 protein: CASSWPPPNYGYTF

clone size: -
CDR3 length: 14
J gene: TRBJ1-6
D gene: -
V gene: TRBV19
CDR3 DNA: TGTGCCAGTAGTACCCCCAGGAACAATTCACCCCTCCACTTT
CDR3 protein: CASSTPRNNSPLHF

clone size: -
CDR3 length: 16
J gene: TRBJ2-1
D gene: TRBD2
V gene: TRBV5-1
CDR3 DNA: TGCGCCAGCAGCTTGGCGGAGCGGGGGGCCGGGAATGAGCAGTTCTTC
CDR3 protein: CASSLAERGAGNEQFF

clone size: -
CDR3 length: 13
J gene: TRBJ1-2
D gene: -
V gene: TRBV12-3/TRBV12-4
CDR3 DNA: TGTGCCAGCAGTGCGGGTTACGACTATGGCTACACCTTC
CDR3 protein: CASSAGYDYGYTF